This TCR beta chain was observed in a study of metastatic and nonmetastatic thyroid tumors. All patients were untreated before thyroid surgery. TCRdb ran MiXCR on the PCR reads. The sample gives about 93,000 clones, 8.6% of which show up once; under 9% is in the top ten. The CDR3 is made up of 13 amino acids. Trimming took off 3 bases at V and 7 bases at J, with 10 bases between the two ends. Looked up from germline, CDR1 is SGHAT and CDR2 is FQNNGV. This clone was observed at least ten times. The rearrangement joins TRBV11-2 to TRBJ2-1, with D tentatively TRBD1 or TRBD2 (5 bases each). This clonotype was sampled from a female donor with papillary thyroid cancer or a benign thyroid nodule (not recorded which). Some clones in this sample may be carry-over from other donors' samples. Sample: blood. As DNA, the CDR3 is TGTGCCAGCAGCTTTGGGGGTTGGAATGAGCAGTTCTTC. Its translation: CASSFGGWNEQFF. The whole variable domain, filled in from reference TRBV11-2 and TRBJ2-1, reads EAGVAQSPRYKIIEKRQSVAFWCNPISGHATLYWYQQILGQGPKLLIQFQNNGVVDDSQLPKDRFSAERLKGVDSTLKIQPAKLEDSAVYLCASSFGGWNEQFFGPGTRLTVL.